These 21 T cell receptor beta chains were all obtained from the same sample, sequenced in a study of blood T cell repertoires in COVID-19. Some clones are missing from TCRdb's copy, which holds only in-frame ones; the method was immunoSEQ multiplex PCR. The table records under 200,000 clones, 86% of them present only once. Sequences were obtained from peripheral blood. The receptors derive from a woman aged 60-70 years with COVID-19, enrolled during active disease.

The V gene is TRBV5-1, the J gene TRBJ1-1; maybe TRBD1 (5 bases). The CDR3 spans 13 residues. Germline CDR1 is SGHRS and CDR2 is YFSETQ. Trimming stripped 5 bases from V and 5 bases from J, with 13 bases between. CDR3 sequence (DNA): TGCGCCAGCAGTCAGGGAGGATGGACTGAAGCTTTCTTT. Its translation is CASSQGGWTEAFF.

The chain has TRBV6-1 and TRBJ2-3; TRBD2 might be the D (6 bases). Germline assignment: CDR1 MNHNS and CDR2 SASEGT. The CDR3 totals 15 residues. V was pared by 0 bases and J by 3 bases, with 10 bases between. The CDR3: CASSEAGGRTDTQYF. CDR3 nucleotides: TGTGCCAGCAGTGAAGCGGGGGGTAGGACAGATACGCAGTATTTT.

This clone occurred a few times. The genes are TRBV7-3 and TRBJ2-7; TRBD2 matches at 8 bases. CDR3 length: 15 amino acids. V lost 5 bases, J lost 3 bases, and 9 bases stayed unmatched. CDR1 is SGHTA, CDR2 FQGTGA, per germline. CDR3 protein: CASSGSGRGNYEQYF. The CDR3 coding sequence is TGTGCCAGCAGCGGAAGCGGGAGAGGTAACTACGAGCAGTACTTC.

The chain carries TRBV7-2 and TRBJ2-7; 8 bases are a match to TRBD1. The CDR3 loop spans 11 amino acids. V trimming: 4 bases; J trimming: 10 bases; junction bases outside the gene matches: 3. Germline loops: CDR1 SGHTA, CDR2 FQGNSA. The CDR3 reads CASSSGGGQYF. CDR3 bases: TGTGCCAGCAGCTCAGGGGGCGGCCAGTACTTC. The full variable domain, its missing parts supplied by reference TRBV7-2 and TRBJ2-7, is GAGVSQSPSNKVTEKGKDVELRCDPISGHTALYWYRQSLGQGLEFLIYFQGNSAPDKSGLPSDRFSAERTGGSVSTLTIQRTQQEDSAVYLCASSSGGGQYFGPGTRLTVT.

The chain is built from TRBV6-6 and TRBJ1-4; D is uncertain. The V end was cut by 2 bases, the J end by 4 bases, with 11 bases between. CDR1 and CDR2 (germline): MNHNY, SVGAGI (reference sequence). This CDR3 region has 15 residues. The DNA of the CDR3 is TGTGCCAGCAGTTACATCGCAGGCCTTAATGAAAAACTGTTTTTT. Translation gives CASSYIAGLNEKLFF.

V is TRBV9 and J is TRBJ2-7, with D tentatively TRBD2 (5 bases). The germline gives CDR1 SGDLS, CDR2 YYNGEE. The CDR3 is 15 residues long. V was clipped by 0 bases and J by 6 bases, with 16 bases between them. CDR3 region: CASSVVADLAGEQYF. Here the CDR3 DNA reads TGTGCCAGCAGCGTAGTGGCGGACCTTGCGGGCGAGCAGTACTTC.

The V and J genes are TRBV19 and TRBJ1-5; TRBD1 matches 7 bases. The CDR3 has 15 amino acids. J gave up 9 bases and V 1 base, and 9 bases lay outside the gene matches. The V gene's germline CDR1 is LNHDA and CDR2 SQIVND (reference sequence). The CDR3: CASSIGSGGPWPQHF. In DNA, the CDR3 is TGTGCCAGTAGTATAGGGTCAGGGGGACCTTGGCCCCAGCATTTT.

The J gene is TRBJ2-7, the V gene TRBV9, with TRBD2 identical over 13 bases. There are 14 residues in the CDR3. CDR1 and CDR2 (germline): SGDLS, YYNGEE. Trimming cost V 3 bases and J 6 bases; bases outside gene matches: 3. Here the CDR3 reads CASSDGLAGVEQYF. CDR3 coding DNA: TGTGCCAGCAGCGACGGACTAGCGGGAGTCGAGCAGTACTTC.

The V call is TRBV2, the J call TRBJ2-2; TRBD2 is a possible D gene (6 bases). There are 15 residues in the CDR3. V was trimmed by 6 bases and J by 5 bases, leaving 16 bases between them. Germline-derived CDR1 and CDR2 are SNHLY and FYNNEI. CDR3 region: CASSSGTAMTGELFF. The CDR3 bases are TGTGCCAGCAGCTCCGGGACTGCAATGACCGGGGAGCTGTTTTTT. Drawing the rest from reference TRBV2 and TRBJ2-2, the complete variable domain is EPEVTQTPSHQVTQMGQEVILRCVPISNHLYFYWYRQILGQKVEFLVSFYNNEISEKSEIFDDQFSVERPDGSNFTLKIRSTKLEDSAMYFCASSSGTAMTGELFFGEGSRLTVL.

This clone was counted at least ten times. The chain couples TRBV28 to TRBJ2-1; 12 bases fit TRBD1. In germline, CDR1 is MDHEN, CDR2 SYDVKM. CDR3 length equals 14 residues. V lost 10 bases and J lost 12; bases outside the gene matches: 13. DNA of the CDR3: TGTGCCACTTCACCCGGGACAGGGGGCAGGGGGCAGTTCTTC. Translated: CATSPGTGGRGQFF. The full variable domain, in which reference TRBV28 and TRBJ2-1 provide the parts outside the CDR3, is DVKVTQSSRYLVKRTGEKVFLECVQDMDHENMFWYRQDPGLGLRLIYFSYDVKMKEKGDIPEGYSVSREKKERFSLILESASTNQTSMYLCATSPGTGGRGQFFGPGTRLTVL.

The chain joins TRBV7-2 to TRBJ2-7, with TRBD2 matching over 8 bases. CDR1 is SGHTA, CDR2 FQGNSA, per germline. V lost 4 bases and J lost 3; bases outside the gene matches: 8. The CDR3 consists of 15 residues. Written as DNA, the CDR3 is TGTGCCAGCAGCTCAGCGGGAGCCATATACTACGAGCAGTACTTC. Protein sequence: CASSSAGAIYYEQYF.

The chain is built from TRBV7-9 and TRBJ1-3, with D unresolved. Per the germline V gene, CDR1 is SEHNR and CDR2 is FQNEAQ (reference sequence). The CDR3 is 13 amino acids. Between the trimmed V and J ends, which lost 4 bases and 2 bases, there was a span of 6 bases. The CDR3 sequence: CASSSTAGNTIYF. For the CDR3, the DNA is TGTGCCAGCAGCTCAACTGCTGGAAACACCATATATTTT.

The chain carries TRBV7-3 and TRBJ2-7, with 12 bases lining up with TRBD2. The CDR3 spans 15 residues. The ends lost 2 bases at V and 7 bases at J; junction bases unmatched: 6. CDR1 is SGHTA, CDR2 FQGTGA, per germline. The CDR3 bases are TGTGCCAGCAGCTTACGGACTAGCGGGATCGGGGAGCAGTACTTC. Amino acids: CASSLRTSGIGEQYF.

The rearrangement links TRBV30 to TRBJ2-1; 9 bases line up with TRBD2. V was clipped by 0 bases and J by 5 bases; unmatched bases: 5. This CDR3 spans 15 amino acids. Germline CDR1 GTSNPN, CDR2 SVGIG (reference sequence). In DNA, the CDR3 is TGTGCCTGGAGTGTAGGGGCTAGCGGGAACAATGAGCAGTTCTTC. This gives the protein CAWSVGASGNNEQFF.

This chain uses TRBV28 with TRBJ2-7; D remains ambiguous. Germline-derived CDR1 and CDR2 are MDHEN and SYDVKM. V lost 8 bases and J 0 bases, leaving 14 bases between the germline ends. The CDR3 extends over 14 amino acids. CDR3 DNA: TGTGCCAGCGGTCAGCGCCCACACTCCTACGAGCAGTACTTC. It specifies CASGQRPHSYEQYF.

This chain uses TRBV7-8 with TRBJ1-4, with 7 bases that match TRBD1. Germline V lookup: CDR1 SGHVS, CDR2 FQNEAQ. The V segment lost 0 bases and the J segment 7 bases; nucleotides outside the gene matches: 8. CDR3 size: 16 residues. The DNA for the CDR3 is TGTGCCAGCAGCTTAGCGGGGACAGTCGGGAGTGAAAAACTGTTTTTT. Protein sequence: CASSLAGTVGSEKLFF.

The chain uses TRBV5-4 and TRBJ2-7; 12 nucleotides line up with TRBD1. From germline, CDR1 is SGHNT and CDR2 YYREEE (reference sequence). The V segment lost 2 bases and the J segment 7 bases; nucleotides outside the gene matches: 7. CDR3 length equals 15 residues. CDR3: CASSFWDRGHWEQYF. CDR3 in DNA: TGTGCCAGCAGCTTCTGGGACAGGGGGCATTGGGAGCAGTACTTC. The variable domain in full, with the rest retrieved from reference TRBV5-4 and TRBJ2-7, is ETGVTQSPTHLIKTRGQQVTLRCSSQSGHNTVSWYQQALGQGPQFIFQYYREEENGRGNFPPRFSGLQFPNYSSELNVNALELDDSALYLCASSFWDRGHWEQYFGPGTRLTVT.

This chain connects TRBV30 to TRBJ2-7; tentatively, D is TRBD2 (5 bases). Germline V gene lookup returns CDR1 GTSNPN and CDR2 SVGIG (reference sequence). This CDR3 has 14 amino acids. With 3 bases removed from V and 3 bases from J, the gap between germline ends came to 15 bases. The chain's CDR3 is CAWRRAGGLYEQYF. The DNA for the CDR3 is TGTGCCTGGAGACGGGCTGGCGGGCTCTACGAGCAGTACTTC.

V usage is TRBV4-2 and J usage is TRBJ2-7; D is unclear. Between the trimmed V and J ends, which lost 1 base and 3 bases, there was a span of 16 bases. The CDR3 has 16 residues. Germline V gene sequence: CDR1 LGHNA, CDR2 YNFKEQ. CDR3 DNA sequence: TGTGCCAGCAGCCAAGCAAGTTTACAGTCAGGCTACGAGCAGTACTTC. It specifies CASSQASLQSGYEQYF.

This chain connects TRBV5-1 to TRBJ1-1; D is unclear. The CDR3 covers 15 residues. V lost 3 bases and J 2 bases, leaving 14 bases between the germline ends. Germline loops: CDR1 SGHRS, CDR2 YFSETQ. The CDR3 DNA reads TGCGCCAGCAGCTCCAACACGAACCCAAACACTGAAGCTTTCTTT. Translation gives CASSSNTNPNTEAFF.

The rearrangement links TRBV23-1 to TRBJ2-3, with TRBD2 as a possible D gene (6 bases). TRBV23-1 is designated an ORF whose function remains uncertain. V dropped 2 bases and J dropped 2 bases, with 14 bases sitting between them. The CDR3 is made up of 16 amino acids. The chain's CDR3 is CASSQLAFENTDTQYF. DNA of the CDR3: TGCGCCAGCAGTCAACTAGCGTTTGAGAACACAGATACGCAGTATTTT.